The 31 T cell receptor beta chains below come from one sample, sequenced in a study of cytomegalovirus exposure and HLA in healthy donors. This PCR relied on a set of 60 Vbeta primers and 13 Jbeta primers. Assay: immunoSEQ multiplex PCR; the TCRdb copy retains only in-frame clones and omits some. The data show under 100,000 clones, with more than 50% seen just once and roughly 15% held by the top ten. Sequenced: PBMCs. These receptors originate from a woman aged 35 to 49 in good health and CMV-seropositive.

V is TRBV7-3 and J is TRBJ1-2; D is possibly TRBD1 (5 bases). In germline, CDR1 is SGHTA, CDR2 FQGTGA. The ends were cut back, 4 bases at V and 6 bases at J, with 18 bases in the middle. This CDR3 region has 15 residues. CDR3 amino acids: CASSSQADSRNGYTF. The CDR3 DNA follows: TGTGCCAGCAGCTCCCAAGCAGACAGTAGGAATGGCTACACCTTC.

This clone was seen only a few times. The chain joins TRBV28 to TRBJ2-6; D gene uncertain. The CDR3 extends over 15 amino acids. Germline CDR1 is MDHEN and CDR2 is SYDVKM. Trimming removed 1 base at V and 4 bases at J, with 8 bases between. CDR3 sequence reads: CASSLSGSGANVLTF. As DNA, the CDR3 is TGTGCCAGCAGTTTATCAGGATCCGGGGCCAACGTCCTGACTTTC.

The chain employs TRBV27 and TRBJ2-1; the match to TRBD2 covers 9 bases. Germline V gene lookup returns CDR1 MNHEY and CDR2 SMNVEV (reference sequence). The CDR3 is made up of 16 amino acids. V was pared by 4 bases and J by 7 bases, with 11 bases of the junction left unmatched. In DNA form, the CDR3 reads TGTGCCAGCAGTTGGGGTGGGGGAGCGGGAGGTAATGAGCAGTTCTTC. This encodes CASSWGGGAGGNEQFF.

This sequence joins TRBV4-1 and TRBJ2-7; 9 positions match TRBD1. Germline V CDR1 and CDR2: MGHRA, YSYEKL. The CDR3 sequence is 18 residues long. With 2 bases clipped from V and 2 bases from J, the junction kept 13 bases outside the gene matches. The CDR3 spells CASSQQTTGTGSPYEQYF. The CDR3 bases are TGCGCCAGCAGCCAACAAACAACCGGGACAGGGTCACCCTACGAGCAGTACTTC.

This chain uses TRBV28 with TRBJ2-3, with D tentatively TRBD1 or TRBD2 (9 bases each). The V and J ends lost 3 bases and 4 bases respectively, with 38 bases between them. This CDR3 spans 23 amino acids. Germline values: CDR1 MDHEN, CDR2 SYDVKM. In DNA form, the CDR3 reads TGTGCCAGCAGTTTCGCCGGGACAGGGAAAATTATATTAGCGGGAGTTACGGCAGATACGCAGTATTTT. Translating gives CASSFAGTGKIILAGVTADTQYF.

The table lists this clone with a few counts. The chain carries TRBV29-1 and TRBJ2-3; TRBD2 aligns across 13 bases. Germline CDR1 is SQVTM and CDR2 is ANQGSEA. The CDR3 is made up of 14 amino acids. Trimming took 6 bases from V and 3 from J; bases not matched to a gene: 3. DNA of the CDR3: TGCAGCGTCGGGACTAGCGGGGATACAGATACGCAGTATTTT. Translating gives CSVGTSGDTDTQYF.

The chain carries TRBV7-2 and TRBJ1-2; 7 bases are shared with TRBD1. The CDR3 spans 14 residues. From germline, CDR1 is SGHTA and CDR2 FQGNSA. Trimming took 5 bases from V and 5 from J; bases not matched to a gene: 8. CDR3: CASSPESGGYGYTF. Here the CDR3 DNA reads TGTGCCAGCAGCCCAGAGTCAGGGGGATATGGCTACACCTTC. Supplemented by reference TRBV7-2 and TRBJ1-2, the full variable domain reads GAGVSQSPSNKVTEKGKDVELRCDPISGHTALYWYRQSLGQGLEFLIYFQGNSAPDKSGLPSDRFSAERTGGSVSTLTIQRTQQEDSAVYLCASSPESGGYGYTFGSGTRLTVV.

The chain carries TRBV5-1 and TRBJ1-1, with 9 bases lining up with TRBD1. The CDR3 runs to 15 residues. CDR1 SGHRS and CDR2 YFSETQ come from the germline V gene. With 3 bases clipped from V and 0 bases from J, the junction kept 3 bases outside the gene matches. CDR3 sequence reads: CASSSTGGLNTEAFF. The CDR3 DNA is TGCGCCAGCAGCTCAACAGGGGGCCTGAACACTGAAGCTTTCTTT. The entire variable domain, with the rest obtained from reference TRBV5-1 and TRBJ1-1, is as follows: KAGVTQTPRYLIKTRGQQVTLSCSPISGHRSVSWYQQTPGQGLQFLFEYFSETQRNKGNFPGRFSGRQFSNSRSEMNVSTLELGDSALYLCASSSTGGLNTEAFFGQGTRLTVV.

J is TRBJ2-1 and V is TRBV15, with D perhaps matching TRBD2 (6 bases). The CDR3 covers 16 residues. Germline V gene sequence: CDR1 LNHNV, CDR2 YYDKDF (reference sequence). The germline V and J ends were trimmed by 3 bases and 3 bases, with 15 bases remaining between them. CDR3 loop: CATSRGIAERYNEQFF. The CDR3 nucleotides are TGTGCCACCAGCAGGGGTATAGCGGAACGCTACAATGAGCAGTTCTTC.

The rearrangement uses TRBV4-2 and TRBJ2-5, with TRBD1 identical over 8 bases. CDR1 and CDR2 from the germline V gene are LGHNA and YNFKEQ. The CDR3 consists of 15 residues. V lost 1 base to trimming and J lost 5 bases; unmatched junction nucleotides: 6. The CDR3 loop is CASSQGQGAGETQYF. The CDR3 bases are TGTGCCAGCAGCCAAGGGCAGGGGGCGGGGGAGACCCAGTACTTC.

The chain couples TRBV5-4 to TRBJ2-5, with D possibly TRBD2 on 6 matching bases. There are 14 residues in the CDR3. V lost 4 bases to trimming and J lost 1 base, with 11 bases between them. Germline values: CDR1 SGHNT, CDR2 YYREEE (reference sequence). CDR3 sequence reads: CASSANSGQETQYF. The CDR3 DNA reads as TGTGCCAGCAGCGCCAATAGCGGCCAAGAGACCCAGTACTTC.

Comment on this clone: One base separates it from a far larger clone, so it is likely a read error. The chain employs TRBV9 and TRBJ1-1, with D possibly TRBD1 on 6 matching bases. CDR1 and CDR2 (germline): SGDLS, YYNGEE. Trimming cost V 4 bases and J 4 bases, with 11 bases left between them. This CDR3 contains 13 residues. The CDR3 protein is CASSSGDGTEAFF. CDR3 DNA: TGTGCCAGCAGCTCAGGGGACGGCACTGAAGCTTTCTTT.

This clone was observed a few times. This sequence joins TRBV5-1 and TRBJ2-1, with 10 bases lining up with TRBD1. The length of the CDR3 is 16 residues. Germline lookup yields CDR1 SGHRS and CDR2 YFSETQ. V lost 4 bases, J lost 6 bases, and 10 bases stayed unmatched. The CDR3 nucleotides are TGCGCCAGCAGCGCGTCCGGGACAGGGGCACTCAATGAGCAGTTCTTC. It encodes CASSASGTGALNEQFF.

The chain recombines TRBV19 with TRBJ2-7, with D possibly being TRBD1 (6 bases). Germline values: CDR1 LNHDA, CDR2 SQIVND (reference sequence). V was cut by 1 base and J by 4 bases, with 14 bases left in between. The CDR3 length is 15 residues. CDR3 in DNA: TGTGCCAGTAGTATAGCCGCAGGACAGTCTTACGAGCAGTACTTC. Protein: CASSIAAGQSYEQYF.

This sequence joins TRBV5-1 and TRBJ1-2, with a possible D match to TRBD1 (6 bases). Germline CDR1 SGHRS, CDR2 YFSETQ. The V gene lost 3 bases and the J gene lost 1 base, with 10 bases spanning the gap. This CDR3 contains 14 residues. The CDR3 loop reads CASSSDSHNYGYTF. CDR3 DNA: TGCGCCAGCAGCTCGGACAGCCATAACTATGGCTACACCTTC. Full variable domain (remainder filled in from reference TRBV5-1 and TRBJ1-2): KAGVTQTPRYLIKTRGQQVTLSCSPISGHRSVSWYQQTPGQGLQFLFEYFSETQRNKGNFPGRFSGRQFSNSRSEMNVSTLELGDSALYLCASSSDSHNYGYTFGSGTRLTVV.

This clone has only a few counts. This sequence joins TRBV27 and TRBJ1-1; TRBD1 matches at 9 bases. The CDR3 is 14 residues long. V was pared by 5 bases and J by 4 bases, with 5 bases of the junction left unmatched. CDR1 and CDR2 from the germline V gene are MNHEY and SMNVEV (reference sequence). This chain's CDR3 is CASSQTGGGTEAFF. CDR3 nucleotide sequence: TGTGCCAGCAGTCAGACAGGGGGGGGCACTGAAGCTTTCTTT.

The chain carries TRBV5-3 and TRBJ2-3, with TRBD2 as a possible D gene (6 bases). TRBV5-3 is sorted into the ORF group, with uncertain function. The V and J ends lost 6 bases and 1 base respectively, with 12 bases between them. CDR3 length: 14 residues. The CDR3 nucleotides are TGTGCCAGAATGCGGGGTCCCCGCACAGATACGCAGTATTTT. Its translation: CARMRGPRTDTQYF.

The genes are TRBV9 and TRBJ2-3; the match to TRBD2 covers 7 bases. This CDR3 region has 15 residues. J lost 2 bases, V lost 2 bases, and 5 bases had no gene match. Per germline, CDR1 SGDLS and CDR2 YYNGEE. CDR3 bases: TGTGCCAGCAGCGTGCGGGGGTTAATCACAGATACGCAGTATTTT. It specifies CASSVRGLITDTQYF. Complete variable domain (other parts from reference TRBV9 and TRBJ2-3): DSGVTQTPKHLITATGQRVTLRCSPRSGDLSVYWYQQSLDQGLQFLIQYYNGEERAKGNILERFSAQQFPDLHSELNLSSLELGDSALYFCASSVRGLITDTQYFGPGTRLTVL.

The CDR3 region is CAITKTGTANTEAFF. In nucleotides, the CDR3 is TGTGCCATCACAAAAACCGGGACAGCGAACACTGAAGCTTTCTTT. The chain combines TRBV28 with TRBJ1-1, with 7 bases fitting TRBD1. This CDR3 is built from 15 residues. Trimming at V came to 10 bases and at J to 1 base, leaving 12 bases not matched to a gene. Germline V gene data show CDR1 as MDHEN and CDR2 as SYDVKM.

This sequence joins TRBV2 and TRBJ2-7; D possibly corresponds to TRBD1 (6 bases). Trimming shortened V by 8 bases and J by 2 bases, and 16 bases separated the two germline ends. There are 14 residues in the CDR3. The V gene's germline CDR1 is SNHLY and CDR2 FYNNEI. The CDR3 loop is CASRRRTETYEQYF. CDR3 bases: TGTGCCAGCCGTAGACGGACAGAGACCTACGAGCAGTACTTC.

The gene calls are TRBV6-4 and TRBJ2-6; TRBD1 might be the D (5 bases). Germline CDR1 and CDR2: MRHNA and SNTAGT. The CDR3 covers 16 residues. With 3 bases removed from V and 0 bases from J, the gap between germline ends came to 9 bases. CDR3 nucleotide sequence: TGTGCCAGCAGTGATGGACACCACTCTGGGGCCAACGTCCTGACTTTC. Protein sequence: CASSDGHHSGANVLTF.

The V and J genes are TRBV5-6 and TRBJ2-7; 8 positions agree with TRBD1. This CDR3 has 12 residues. In germline, CDR1 is SGHDT, CDR2 YYEEEE. Trimming removed 5 bases from V and 6 bases from J; junction bases left unmatched: 4. CDR3: CASRAGGSEQYF. The DNA for the CDR3 is TGTGCCAGCAGGGCAGGGGGCAGCGAGCAGTACTTC.

The chain combines TRBV27 with TRBJ1-5; D gene unclear. Trimming cost V 3 bases and J 3 bases, with 6 bases left between them. The CDR3 totals 13 residues. Germline-derived CDR1 and CDR2 are MNHEY and SMNVEV (reference sequence). The DNA for the CDR3 is TGTGCCAGCAGTTTGTGGCTCAATCAGCCCCAGCATTTT. Protein sequence: CASSLWLNQPQHF.

This clone was picked up a small number of times. The chain links TRBV7-8 to TRBJ1-5; D ambiguous. Trimming cost V 7 bases and J 2 bases, with 12 bases left between them. Germline-derived CDR1 and CDR2 are SGHVS and FQNEAQ. This CDR3 spans 14 amino acids. The CDR3 DNA reads TGTGCCAGCAACTTGGGAGGGCGCAATCAGCCCCAGCATTTT. This encodes CASNLGGRNQPQHF.

This clone was detected once. The chain links TRBV28 to TRBJ1-4, with D possibly being TRBD1 (5 bases). V lost 1 base and J 11 bases, leaving 17 bases between the germline ends. This CDR3 has 15 residues. The germline gives CDR1 MDHEN, CDR2 SYDVKM. In DNA form, the CDR3 reads TGTGCCAGCAGTTTATCCACGGCAGGGTTCGACAAACTGTTTTTT. Its protein is CASSLSTAGFDKLFF. The variable domain in full, completed from reference TRBV28 and TRBJ1-4, reads DVKVTQSSRYLVKRTGEKVFLECVQDMDHENMFWYRQDPGLGLRLIYFSYDVKMKEKGDIPEGYSVSREKKERFSLILESASTNQTSMYLCASSLSTAGFDKLFFGSGTQLSVL.

The chain carries TRBV12-5 and TRBJ2-1; 9 nucleotides match TRBD2. The V and J ends lost 0 bases and 9 bases, in that order; junction bases with no gene match: 15. Germline CDR1 and CDR2: LGHNT and FRNRAP. This CDR3 has 18 amino acids. The CDR3 coding sequence is TGTGCTAGTGGTTTGGTATCGGTAGCGGGAGAGTTGGACGGTGAGCAGTTCTTC. Translation gives CASGLVSVAGELDGEQFF. Together with reference TRBV12-5 and TRBJ2-1, the CDR3 gives the full variable domain: DARVTQTPRHKVTEMGQEVTMRCQPILGHNTVFWYRQTMMQGLELLAYFRNRAPLDDSGMPKDRFSAEMPDATLATLKIQPSEPRDSAVYFCASGLVSVAGELDGEQFFGPGTRLTVL.

This sequence joins TRBV30 and TRBJ2-5; D is uncertain. The tail of the sequence fits TRBJ2-7 better, so the J call may be wrong. This CDR3 contains 13 residues. CDR1 and CDR2 (germline): GTSNPN, SVGIG (reference sequence). CDR3 sequence (DNA): TGTGCCTGGAGTGGACTTACCCAAGGCGAGCAGTACTTC. Protein: CAWSGLTQGEQYF.

This chain joins TRBV28 and TRBJ1-3; TRBD1 might be the D (6 bases). V gave up 4 bases and J gave up 2 bases, with 12 bases separating them. CDR1 MDHEN and CDR2 SYDVKM come from the germline V gene. The CDR3 is 15 amino acids. The CDR3 region is CASSSLGGTGNTIYF. The CDR3 DNA sequence: TGTGCCAGCAGTTCCCTAGGGGGAACTGGAAACACCATATATTTT.

This clone has more than one count but fewer than ten. V and J are TRBV19 and TRBJ2-7, with D possibly TRBD2 on 5 matching bases. The CDR3 runs to 13 residues. Between the trimmed V and J ends, which lost 5 bases and 3 bases, there was a span of 11 bases. Germline CDR1 and CDR2: LNHDA and SQIVND (reference sequence). The CDR3 region is CASSPRTFYEQYF. DNA of the CDR3: TGTGCCAGTAGTCCCAGGACTTTCTACGAGCAGTACTTC.

The chain recombines TRBV28 with TRBJ2-7; D remains ambiguous. From germline, CDR1 is MDHEN and CDR2 SYDVKM. The CDR3 consists of 13 residues. V dropped 2 bases and J dropped 5 bases, with 10 bases sitting between them. DNA of the CDR3: TGTGCCAGCAGTTTAAGTCAGGCCCACGAGCAGTACTTC. Protein sequence: CASSLSQAHEQYF. Full variable domain (outside the CDR3, taken from reference TRBV28 and TRBJ2-7): DVKVTQSSRYLVKRTGEKVFLECVQDMDHENMFWYRQDPGLGLRLIYFSYDVKMKEKGDIPEGYSVSREKKERFSLILESASTNQTSMYLCASSLSQAHEQYFGPGTRLTVT.

V and J are TRBV7-9 and TRBJ2-2; no clear D. CDR3 length: 15 residues. Trimming shortened V by 2 bases and J by 1 base, and 8 bases separated the two germline ends. The germline CDR1 and CDR2 sequences are SEHNR and FQNEAQ (reference sequence). In DNA form, the CDR3 reads TGTGCCAGCAGCTTACGCCTCGGGAACACCGGGGAGCTGTTTTTT. This sequence encodes CASSLRLGNTGELFF.